This TCR beta chain was sequenced in a study of T-cell memory formation after mild COVID-19. For the study at large: The two donors had largely donor-specific TCR clusters.

Study outcomes and limitations: Contracting CD4+ clones sat mainly in CM and EM; CD8+ in EMRA. Memory cells collected pre-infection included some clones that later responded, suggesting cross-reactive memory joined.

Germline CDR1 is SGHNT and CDR2 is YENEEA. The CDR3 consists of 13 residues. With 5 bases removed from V and 7 bases from J, the gap between germline ends came to 12 bases. TCR alpha and TCR beta cDNA libraries carrying sample barcodes and UMIs were produced by 5'RACE using constant-segment primers. TCRdb re-analysed the 5' RACE reads in MiXCR, keeping a single row per CDR3 protein. Of about 150,000 distinct CDR3 sequences in the sample, 25% to 40% were seen once. In regard to this clonotype: Its target is unknown.

This rearrangement joins TRBV11-3 to TRBJ2-1, with D possibly being TRBD1 (5 bases). The specimen sequenced was PBMCs or a T cell subset sorted from them (not recorded which). The clonotype originates from an adult woman who had mild COVID-19 (a few samples of this study predate the infection). Cell type and time point are not known. The CDR3, as DNA: TGTGCCAGCAGCGAGTCACAGGCAAATGAGCAGTTCTTC. It is translated as CASSESQANEQFF.